Presented here are 24 T cell receptor beta chains from one specimen sequenced in a study of shared clonotypes between healthy human individuals. TCRdb's table, derived via immunoSEQ multiplex PCR, lists solely in-frame clones and lacks some. The repertoire holds about 2 million clones, with 95% as singletons. The sequenced sample was naive CD4+ T cells sorted from blood. Subset described: CD45RA+ positively selected. The receptor set was obtained from a man aged 18 to 30 in good health.

The rearrangement links TRBV6-5 to TRBJ1-1; D is uncertain. V lost 8 bases to trimming and J lost 11 bases, with 15 bases between them. In germline, CDR1 is MNHEY, CDR2 SVGAGI. This CDR3 has 11 amino acids. CDR3 sequence reads: CASGQGHMAFF. As DNA, the CDR3 is TGTGCCAGCGGGCAAGGGCATATGGCTTTCTTT.

V usage is TRBV7-9 and J usage is TRBJ1-6; 12 nucleotides agree with TRBD1. The CDR3 totals 15 residues. Losses at the gene ends were 5 bases for V and 8 bases for J; bases not matched to a gene: 4. Germline CDR1 reads SEHNR; CDR2 reads FQNEAQ (reference sequence). CDR3 coding DNA: TGTGCCAGCAGCGGGGGACAGGGGGCTGATTCACCCCTCCACTTT. Protein sequence: CASSGGQGADSPLHF.

CDR3 sequence reads: CASSFVKGREKLFF. As DNA, the CDR3 is TGTGCCAGCAGTTTTGTGAAGGGTCGCGAAAAACTGTTTTTT. This chain uses TRBV6-5 with TRBJ1-4, with D hard to call. V lost 4 bases, J lost 8 bases, and 14 bases lay in between. The CDR3 consists of 14 residues. The V gene's germline CDR1 is MNHEY and CDR2 SVGAGI.

The V and J genes are TRBV6-6 and TRBJ1-6; no firm D call. Between the trimmed V and J ends, which lost 5 bases and 7 bases, there was a span of 15 bases. The germline V gene has CDR1 MNHNY and CDR2 SVGAGI (reference sequence). The CDR3 runs 15 residues. The CDR3 DNA is TGTGCCAGCAGTCCGGCACTTGAATTCAATTCACCCCTCCACTTT. This sequence encodes CASSPALEFNSPLHF.

The V call is TRBV7-2, the J call TRBJ1-5; TRBD1 agrees at 7 bases. The trim removed 4 bases at V and 5 bases at J, leaving 11 bases unmatched. CDR3 length: 16 amino acids. From germline, CDR1 is SGHTA and CDR2 FQGNSA. CDR3 region: CASSSRQGWGDQPQHF. The CDR3 DNA is TGTGCCAGCAGCTCCCGACAGGGCTGGGGGGATCAGCCCCAGCATTTT.

This chain connects TRBV27 to TRBJ1-5; TRBD1 matches 9 bases. The CDR3 runs 14 residues. Germline CDR1 MNHEY, CDR2 SMNVEV (reference sequence). V lost 6 bases and J lost 6; bases outside the gene matches: 6. The CDR3 nucleotides read TGTGCCAGCAGGCCGACAGGGGGGGGTCAGCCCCAGCATTTT. This gives the protein CASRPTGGGQPQHF.

The chain couples TRBV7-2 to TRBJ2-4; 8 positions agree with TRBD1. Germline V lookup: CDR1 SGHTA, CDR2 FQGNSA. V dropped 5 bases and J dropped 3; count of bases not matched to a gene: 0. The CDR3 is made up of 13 amino acids. The CDR3, as DNA: TGTGCCAGCAGCACAGGGGGCAAAAACATTCAGTACTTC. It translates to CASSTGGKNIQYF.

The CDR3, as DNA: TGTGCCAGCAGCCTCACCCCGGGAGGGCGAACCGGGGAGCTGTTTTTT. Protein product: CASSLTPGGRTGELFF. The chain is built from TRBV9 and TRBJ2-2, with 8 bases lining up with TRBD2. This CDR3 region has 16 residues. CDR1 is SGDLS, CDR2 YYNGEE, per germline. V trimming: 4 bases; J trimming: 5 bases; junction bases outside the gene matches: 10.

As regards this clone: Other DNA sequences in the same sample also yield this CDR3. V gene TRBV10-3 combines with J gene TRBJ2-7, with D perhaps assigned TRBD1 or TRBD2 (5 bases each). V was pared by 0 bases and J by 2 bases, with 11 bases between. Germline CDR1 and CDR2: ENHRY and SYGVKD. The CDR3 is 15 residues long. CDR3 loop: CAISESGVLPYEQYF. DNA of the CDR3: TGTGCCATCAGTGAGTCGGGGGTTCTCCCCTACGAGCAGTACTTC.

V is TRBV7-2 and J is TRBJ2-7; D might be TRBD1 or TRBD2, each matching 5 bases. This CDR3 comprises 14 residues. Germline CDR1 and CDR2: SGHTA and FQGNSA. Between the trimmed V and J ends, which lost 3 bases and 2 bases, there was a span of 11 bases. The CDR3 DNA sequence: TGTGCCAGCAGCTTGGGAGACAGCGCCTACGAGCAGTACTTC. Amino acid sequence: CASSLGDSAYEQYF. The full variable domain, rest sourced from reference TRBV7-2 and TRBJ2-7, is GAGVSQSPSNKVTEKGKDVELRCDPISGHTALYWYRQSLGQGLEFLIYFQGNSAPDKSGLPSDRFSAERTGGSVSTLTIQRTQQEDSAVYLCASSLGDSAYEQYFGPGTRLTVT.

The chain couples TRBV10-3 to TRBJ2-1; D unclear. CDR1 and CDR2 from the germline V gene are ENHRY and SYGVKD. The length of the CDR3 is 11 residues. Trimming took 5 bases from V and 10 from J, leaving 9 bases between them. DNA of the CDR3: TGTGCCATCAGTTCCAACTCGGAGCAGTTCTTC. Protein sequence: CAISSNSEQFF.

Notes on this clone: This same CDR3 is encoded by further DNA sequences in the sample. The chain has TRBV6-6 and TRBJ2-7, with D possibly matching TRBD1 (6 bases). The germline CDR1 and CDR2 sequences are MNHNY and SVGAGI (reference sequence). This CDR3 has 11 amino acids. With 8 bases removed from V and 4 bases from J, the gap between germline ends came to 9 bases. CDR3 region: CASGGSYEQYF. The CDR3 region has the DNA TGTGCCAGCGGGGGCTCGTACGAGCAGTACTTC.

This chain links TRBV18 with TRBJ2-5, with 11 nucleotides matching TRBD2. CDR1 is KGHSH and CDR2 is LQKENI in the germline V gene. J lost 2 bases, V lost 1 base, and 3 bases had no gene match. The CDR3 loop spans 16 amino acids. This CDR3 reads CASSPLRLAGQETQYF. The CDR3 DNA follows: TGTGCCAGCTCACCACTGAGACTAGCGGGGCAAGAGACCCAGTACTTC.

The chain joins TRBV4-3 to TRBJ2-1; unclear D gene. The CDR3 spans 15 residues. V shed 1 base and J shed 4 bases, with 11 bases lying between them. The germline CDR1 and CDR2 sequences are LGHNA and YSLEER. CDR3 in DNA: TGCGCCAGCAGCCAAGCTACCTCACCATACAATGAGCAGTTCTTC. This codes for CASSQATSPYNEQFF.

The chain has TRBV18 and TRBJ1-1; tentative D call: TRBD1 (5 bases). The CDR3 contains 12 residues. V was trimmed by 2 bases and J by 8 bases, leaving 9 bases between them. Germline CDR1 reads KGHSH; CDR2 reads LQKENI. The DNA for the CDR3 is TGTGCCAGCTCACCAGTAGGGGAAGAAGCTTTCTTT. This codes for CASSPVGEEAFF.

The rearrangement uses TRBV7-9 and TRBJ1-4; perhaps TRBD1 as D (6 bases). The CDR3 totals 14 residues. Germline CDR1 and CDR2: SEHNR and FQNEAQ (reference sequence). Trimming cost V 5 bases and J 6 bases, with 13 bases left between them. The CDR3 loop is CASSPAGVHEKLFF. In DNA, the CDR3 is TGTGCCAGCAGCCCAGCAGGGGTACATGAAAAACTGTTTTTT.

The V call is TRBV28, the J call TRBJ2-3, with a weak D call TRBD1 (6 bases). The V and J ends lost 5 bases and 1 base respectively, with 13 bases between them. Germline lookup yields CDR1 MDHEN and CDR2 SYDVKM. The CDR3 extends over 15 amino acids. The CDR3 loop reads CASSPGQGRTDTQYF. DNA for the CDR3: TGTGCCAGCAGTCCGGGACAAGGGCGCACAGATACGCAGTATTTT.

This chain joins TRBV6-5 and TRBJ2-2; 10 bases match TRBD1. The germline V gene has CDR1 MNHEY and CDR2 SVGAGI. CDR3 length equals 14 residues. The V and J ends lost 7 bases and 6 bases, in that order; junction bases with no gene match: 5. CDR3 DNA sequence: TGTGCCAGCAAACGCGGGACAGGGGCCGGGGAGCTGTTTTTT. Translation: CASKRGTGAGELFF.

The chain combines TRBV28 with TRBJ2-2; D ambiguous. This CDR3 spans 14 amino acids. Trimming removed 2 bases from V and 4 bases from J, with 8 bases in between. The V gene's germline CDR1 is MDHEN and CDR2 SYDVKM. In nucleotides, the CDR3 is TGTGCCAGCAGTTTAGGAGTGAGCACCGGGGAGCTGTTTTTT. This codes for CASSLGVSTGELFF.

The V and J genes are TRBV5-4 and TRBJ1-3; 8 bases align to TRBD1. With 4 bases clipped from V and 0 bases from J, the junction kept 3 bases outside the gene matches. Germline CDR1 and CDR2: SGHNT and YYREEE (reference sequence). This CDR3 comprises 15 residues. CDR3 nucleotides: TGTGCCAGCAGCATGGGGACAGGCTCTGGAAACACCATATATTTT. Translated, it gives CASSMGTGSGNTIYF.

V and J are TRBV28 and TRBJ1-2; weak D call: TRBD1 (6 bases). V lost 6 bases and J lost 1, with 18 bases in between. CDR1 and CDR2 (germline): MDHEN, SYDVKM. The CDR3 contains 16 residues. For the CDR3, the DNA is TGTGCCAGCAGCTTCTCCGGGGGGGGCTTTAACTATGGCTACACCTTC. Residues: CASSFSGGGFNYGYTF.

The rearrangement links TRBV5-1 to TRBJ1-1; D gene uncertain. V was shortened by 5 bases and J by 1 base, with 12 bases between the two germline ends. The CDR3 extends over 14 amino acids. The germline CDR1 and CDR2 sequences are SGHRS and YFSETQ. Written as DNA, the CDR3 is TGCGCCAGCAGTTTTAGTACCCGGAACACTGAAGCTTTCTTT. Translated: CASSFSTRNTEAFF.

The chain recombines TRBV18 with TRBJ2-7; the match to TRBD1 covers 9 bases. The CDR3 loop spans 14 amino acids. Germline CDR1 is KGHSH and CDR2 is LQKENI. Losses at the gene ends were 2 bases for V and 5 bases for J; bases not matched to a gene: 4. This chain's CDR3 is CASSPNRGQDEQYF. The DNA of the CDR3 is TGTGCCAGCTCACCAAACAGGGGGCAGGACGAGCAGTACTTC.

The J gene is TRBJ1-2, the V gene TRBV18; no definite D call. The CDR3 runs 14 residues. Trimming pared 2 bases from V and 8 bases from J, leaving 15 bases between. The germline V gene has CDR1 KGHSH and CDR2 LQKENI. The CDR3 bases are TGTGCCAGCTCACCAAGTTGGGGAGGAAGAGGCTACACCTTC. Translating it yields CASSPSWGGRGYTF.